Below are 13 T cell receptor beta chains sequenced from a single sample in a study of neurological immune-mediated disorders. MiXCR was run by TCRdb on the 5' RACE reads, yielding one entry per CDR3 protein. The table lists roughly 70,000 distinct CDR3 sequences, roughly 5.6% of them singletons. Sequences were obtained from PBMCs. Receptors originate from a woman aged 25 to 39 with multiple sclerosis.

Many counts were recorded for this clonotype. The chain recombines TRBV5-1 with TRBJ1-6; 7 nucleotides align to TRBD1. Germline-derived CDR1 and CDR2 are SGHRS and YFSETQ. V dropped 0 bases and J dropped 5; count of bases not matched to a gene: 2. The CDR3 consists of 15 residues. CDR3 loop: CASSLEGAHNSPLHF. In DNA, the CDR3 is TGCGCCAGCAGCTTGGAGGGGGCCCATAATTCACCCCTCCACTTT.

This clonotype has a count of ten or more. The chain joins TRBV7-2 to TRBJ1-1; D is possibly TRBD1 (5 bases). V lost 5 bases and J 4 bases, leaving 17 bases between the germline ends. The CDR3 runs 15 residues. The germline gives CDR1 SGHTA, CDR2 FQGNSA. CDR3 DNA: TGTGCCAGCAGCACAGGTCAGGGCGGGACCACTGAAGCTTTCTTT. The encoded protein is CASSTGQGGTTEAFF.

This clonotype was seen repeatedly, ten times or more. The chain uses TRBV20-1 and TRBJ1-5, with D possibly matching TRBD1 (6 bases). The CDR3 has 12 residues. Trimming pared 3 bases from V and 6 bases from J, leaving 9 bases between. Looked up from germline, CDR1 is DFQATT and CDR2 is SNEGSKA (reference sequence). The DNA for the CDR3 is TGCAGTGCTAGGACAGGCAGTCAGCCCCAGCATTTT. It translates to CSARTGSQPQHF.

This clonotype showed up many times. V is TRBV10-1 and J is TRBJ2-3; 7 positions agree with TRBD2. Trimming removed 4 bases from V and 4 bases from J; junction bases left unmatched: 11. CDR3 length: 16 amino acids. CDR1 WNHNN and CDR2 SYGVQD come from the germline V gene (reference sequence). CDR3 bases: TGCGCCAGCAGTGCCGGGAGGATACTTAGTGCAGATACGCAGTATTTT. Translated, it gives CASSAGRILSADTQYF.

This clonotype was detected many times. The chain is built from TRBV7-9 and TRBJ2-1; 8 nucleotides line up with TRBD2. CDR1 and CDR2 (germline): SEHNR, FQNEAQ (reference sequence). The CDR3 has 15 residues. Unmatched junction bases numbered 13, after V lost 1 base and J lost 14 bases. CDR3 region: CASSLEAGATLEKFF. The CDR3 DNA reads as TGTGCCAGCAGCTTAGAAGCGGGGGCCACGTTGGAAAAGTTCTTC. The full variable domain, its missing parts supplied by reference TRBV7-9 and TRBJ2-1, is DTGVSQNPRHKITKRGQNVTFRCDPISEHNRLYWYRQTLGQGPEFLTYFQNEAQLEKSRLLSDRFSAERPKGSFSTLEIQRTEQGDSAMYLCASSLEAGATLEKFFGPGTRLTVL.

This clonotype has a handful of counts. The chain employs TRBV20-1 and TRBJ2-5; TRBD2 agrees at 11 bases. Germline CDR1 is DFQATT and CDR2 is SNEGSKA (reference sequence). CDR3 size: 16 residues. With 1 base clipped from V and 7 bases from J, the junction kept 11 bases outside the gene matches. In DNA form, the CDR3 reads TGCAGTGCTAGAGCTAGCGGGGGGTCACAGTACGGGACCCAGTACTTC. Its protein is CSARASGGSQYGTQYF.

This clonotype has more than one count but fewer than ten. The rearrangement joins TRBV7-8 to TRBJ1-5; no clear D. Trimming left V 4 bases short and J 5 bases short, with 9 bases between. From germline, CDR1 is SGHVS and CDR2 FQNEAQ. The CDR3 spans 13 residues. CDR3 coding DNA: TGTGCCAGCAGCTCAACAGAATATCAGCCCCAGCATTTT. The encoded protein is CASSSTEYQPQHF.

In its sample, this clonotype was seen many times. This chain uses TRBV29-1 with TRBJ1-2, with a possible D match to TRBD1 (5 bases). The V end was cut by 7 bases, the J end by 3 bases, with 9 bases between. CDR1 and CDR2 from the germline V gene are SQVTM and ANQGSEA. The CDR3 covers 11 residues. CDR3 residues: CSATGDYGYTF. In DNA form, the CDR3 reads TGCAGCGCCACAGGAGACTATGGCTACACCTTC.

This clonotype was recorded at least ten times. The V and J genes are TRBV20-1 and TRBJ2-4; 7 nucleotides line up with TRBD2. This CDR3 is built from 17 residues. Trimming took 2 bases from V and 0 from J; bases not matched to a gene: 10. Germline loops: CDR1 DFQATT, CDR2 SNEGSKA (reference sequence). The DNA of the CDR3 is TGCAGTGCTAGACGAGGGACGGGGGGTCGAGCCAAAAACATTCAGTACTTC. It encodes CSARRGTGGRAKNIQYF.

J is TRBJ1-6 and V is TRBV20-1, with 8 bases aligning to TRBD1. This CDR3 region has 14 residues. Germline values: CDR1 DFQATT, CDR2 SNEGSKA (reference sequence). The J segment lost 10 bases and the V segment lost 1 base, leaving 6 bases of the junction unmatched. This CDR3 reads CSARAGQGRSPLHF. The CDR3 nucleotides read TGCAGTGCTAGAGCCGGACAGGGTAGATCACCCCTCCACTTT.

The sample holds a few counts of this clonotype. V gene TRBV11-2 combines with J gene TRBJ2-5; D is uncertain. Trimming removed 5 bases at V and 5 bases at J, with 12 bases between. Germline CDR1 reads SGHAT; CDR2 reads FQNNGV. The CDR3 spans 13 residues. CDR3 region: CASSTTGPETQYF. Here the CDR3 DNA reads TGTGCCAGCAGCACTACTGGTCCGGAGACCCAGTACTTC.

This clonotype was detected only a few times. V is TRBV20-1 and J is TRBJ2-7; 9 bases align to TRBD2. Trimming removed 5 bases from V and 4 bases from J; junction bases left unmatched: 9. CDR3 size: 14 residues. Germline CDR1 DFQATT, CDR2 SNEGSKA (reference sequence). The CDR3 region is CSADPSGGNYEQYF. The DNA of the CDR3 is TGCAGTGCTGACCCGAGCGGGGGGAATTACGAGCAGTACTTC.

The chain recombines TRBV2 with TRBJ1-2; 9 nucleotides match TRBD1. Germline V lookup: CDR1 SNHLY, CDR2 FYNNEI. Trimming took 4 bases from V and 0 from J; bases not matched to a gene: 6. This CDR3 is 16 amino acids long. The CDR3 loop reads CASSGGQGRSNYGYTF. CDR3 in DNA: TGTGCCAGCAGTGGAGGACAGGGGCGCTCTAACTATGGCTACACCTTC.